The entry below gives a single T cell receptor (beta chain) sequence along with its context. Antigen unknown. These data come from a study of T cell responses to AZD1222 COVID-19 vaccine. The study, taken as a whole, reports: In a largely white British group with more females than males, clonal diversity was possibly underestimated.

The assay was immunoSEQ multiplex PCR, and TCRdb's table has in-frame clones only and misses some. The repertoire holds over 100,000 clones, around 90% seen once, with approximately 5.2% in the top ten. This CDR3 comprises 14 residues. V dropped 9 bases and J dropped 0 bases, with 13 bases sitting between them. Germline CDR1 is MDHEN and CDR2 is SYDVKM. The source material was peripheral blood, sampled on day 0 of AZD1222 vaccination. J is TRBJ2-3 and V is TRBV28; D gene unclear. The receptor was isolated from an adult in good health. The CDR3 DNA sequence: TGTGCCAGTCGAAAACTCCTCAGCACAGATACGCAGTATTTT. Residues: CASRKLLSTDTQYF. Variable domain in full (rest from reference TRBV28 and TRBJ2-3): DVKVTQSSRYLVKRTGEKVFLECVQDMDHENMFWYRQDPGLGLRLIYFSYDVKMKEKGDIPEGYSVSREKKERFSLILESASTNQTSMYLCASRKLLSTDTQYFGPGTRLTVL.